A selection of T cell receptor beta chains follows, all from one sample in a study of T cell changes during pregnancy in multiple sclerosis. Here immunoSEQ multiplex PCR was the method, and the copy in TCRdb shows in-frame clones only, minus some. The table lists about 80,000 clones, approximately 92% of them singletons. Here the sequenced sample was CD4+ T cells from peripheral blood mononuclear cells, taken before pregnancy. These receptor sequences come from a female donor with multiple sclerosis, enrolled in a pregnancy study. Each CDR3 is given with its conserved first and last residue. A D gene is named only where the DNA matches it firmly. Where a row states a size, it is once, few, many or the class of an expanded clone; other rows omit it.

V gene	clone size	J gene	D gene	CDR3 DNA	CDR3 protein
TRBV7-8	once	TRBJ2-1	NA	TGTGCCAGCAGCTTAACCGGACAGTTCCGAACGGGGGGCAATGAGCAGTTCTTC	CASSLTGQFRTGGNEQFF
TRBV6-6	NA	TRBJ1-5	TRBD1	TGTGCCAGCGGCTCAGGGGGGTCTAATCAGCCCCAGCATTTT	CASGSGGSNQPQHF
TRBV6-5	NA	TRBJ2-1	NA	TGTGCCAGCAGTTACGCGGGGACCTCCTACAATGAGCAGTTCTTC	CASSYAGTSYNEQFF
TRBV5-1	NA	TRBJ2-7	NA	TGCGCCAGCAGCTTGGGGCCCGCCTACGAGCAGTACTTC	CASSLGPAYEQYF
TRBV6-6	NA	TRBJ1-5	TRBD1	TGTGCCAGCAGTCAACAGGGGGGAAATCAGCCCCAGCATTTT	CASSQQGGNQPQHF
TRBV5-4	NA	TRBJ2-5	TRBD1	TGTGCCAGCAGTCGGACAGGGGGCTTGGAGACCCAGTACTTC	CASSRTGGLETQYF
TRBV9	NA	TRBJ2-7	NA	TGTGCCAGCAGCGTAGGATCAGTCTCCTACGAGCAGTACTTC	CASSVGSVSYEQYF
TRBV5-1	NA	TRBJ2-3	TRBD2	TGCGCCAGCAGCTTGGAGGCGGGGGGGCGCACAGATACGCAGTATTTT	CASSLEAGGRTDTQYF
TRBV28	NA	TRBJ2-1	NA	TGTGCCAGCTTCCTTAGAGGCGGTTCCTACAATGAGCAGTTCTTC	CASFLRGGSYNEQFF
TRBV19	few	TRBJ1-6	TRBD1	TGTGCCAGTACCCTCCGTGGGCGACAGGGGAATTCACCCCTCCACTTT	CASTLRGRQGNSPLHF
TRBV5-1	once	TRBJ2-2	TRBD1	TGCGCCAGCAGCTCCACCGGGACAGCGAACACCGGGGAGCTGTTTTTT	CASSSTGTANTGELFF
TRBV5-6	many	TRBJ2-7	NA	TGTGCCAGCAGCTTCCAAGCGGGCCTCTCCTACGAGCAGTACTTC	CASSFQAGLSYEQYF
TRBV6-6	NA	TRBJ1-6	NA	TGTGCCAGCAGTTACCGGGCGAAAGCGGATTCACCCCTCCACTTT	CASSYRAKADSPLHF
TRBV4-1	NA	TRBJ1-1	TRBD1	TGCGCCAGCAGCGTACCGGGACAGAGAGCCACTGAAGCTTTCTTT	CASSVPGQRATEAFF
TRBV5-1	NA	TRBJ1-1	NA	TGCGCCAGCAGCTTCGGGGGGATAGGGGCTGAAGCTTTCTTT	CASSFGGIGAEAFF
TRBV9	NA	TRBJ2-7	NA	TGTGCCAGCAGCGTACTATGGGACAAGGGCGAGCAGTACTTC	CASSVLWDKGEQYF
TRBV7-9	NA	TRBJ1-2	TRBD1	TGTGCCAGCAGCTTACCCGTAACAGGGGCGTATGGCTACACCTTC	CASSLPVTGAYGYTF
TRBV28	NA	TRBJ2-4	TRBD2	TGTGCCAGCAGTTCCCCCACCCGTCGGGGGGGTAACATTCAGTACTTC	CASSSPTRRGGNIQYF
TRBV7-2	NA	TRBJ1-5	TRBD1	TGTGCCAGCAGCTTAACAGGGGGGGGCTCCTATCAGCCCCAGCATTTT	CASSLTGGGSYQPQHF
TRBV2	NA	TRBJ2-2	NA	TGTGCCAGCAGACTAGCCGGGGAGCTGTTTTTT	CASRLAGELFF
TRBV30	NA	TRBJ2-5	TRBD1	TGTGCCTGGAGTGGGACAGGGCAAGAGACCCAGTACTTC	CAWSGTGQETQYF
TRBV18	NA	TRBJ1-1	TRBD1	TGTGCCAGCTCCTATCGGACAGGGGCACACACTGAAGCTTTCTTT	CASSYRTGAHTEAFF
TRBV7-2	NA	TRBJ2-1	NA	TGTGCCAGCAGCCTCAGGTGGCGGGATGAGCAGTTCTTC	CASSLRWRDEQFF
TRBV25-1	NA	TRBJ1-1	NA	TGTGCCAGCAGCCCCGACCGCTCGGGGGACACTGAAGCTTTCTTT	CASSPDRSGDTEAFF
TRBV30	NA	TRBJ1-2	TRBD1	TGTGCCTGGAGTACCCGACAGGGCCGTCTCTATGGCTACACCTTC	CAWSTRQGRLYGYTF
TRBV7-6	NA	TRBJ2-3	NA	TGTGCCAGCAGCTTACGGGGGGCTGGGATCACAGATACGCAGTATTTT	CASSLRGAGITDTQYF
TRBV5-4	NA	TRBJ2-1	TRBD2	TGTGCCAGCAGCTTCCGGAGCGGGGGTTACAATGAGCAGTTCTTC	CASSFRSGGYNEQFF
TRBV7-8	NA	TRBJ2-2	NA	TGTGCCAGCAGCTTAGTCAGGGGTTCGGTCACCGGGGAGCTGTTTTTT	CASSLVRGSVTGELFF
TRBV19	NA	TRBJ2-6	NA	TGTGCCAGTACCAGTATAGGGGCCCAGGTCGGGGCCAACGTCCTGACTTTC	CASTSIGAQVGANVLTF
TRBV7-6	few	TRBJ1-1	NA	TGTGCCAGCAGCTCTACTAGGGACACTGAAGCTTTCTTT	CASSSTRDTEAFF
TRBV15	NA	TRBJ2-7	NA	TGTGCCACCAGCAGAGATTACAGGTCCTACGAGCAGTACTTC	CATSRDYRSYEQYF
TRBV5-4	once	TRBJ1-2	TRBD1	TGTGCCAGCAGCTTGGCCGATCGAAGGACAGGGCTCCTTTATAACTATGGCTACACCTTC	CASSLADRRTGLLYNYGYTF
TRBV5-1	NA	TRBJ2-3	TRBD1	TGCGCCAGCAGCTCAAGGACAGGGGGGCATAGCACAGATACGCAGTATTTT	CASSSRTGGHSTDTQYF
TRBV23-1	NA	TRBJ1-4	NA	TGCGCCAGCAAATTAAGCATTCCGAAGAAACTGTTTTTT	CASKLSIPKKLFF
TRBV30	NA	TRBJ1-1	NA	TGTGCCTACTTAGGGGTGAACACTGAAGCTTTCTTT	CAYLGVNTEAFF
TRBV27	NA	TRBJ1-5	NA	TGTGCCAGCAGTTTAGGGGGCCCCGATTATAGCAATCAGCCCCAGCATTTT	CASSLGGPDYSNQPQHF
TRBV27	NA	TRBJ2-7	NA	TGTGCCAGCAGCCTCCAAGAGGGTGACGAGCAGTACTTC	CASSLQEGDEQYF
TRBV9	NA	TRBJ2-7	TRBD2	TGTGCCAGCAGCCGCTCGGTAGCGGGGTACGAGCAGTACTTC	CASSRSVAGYEQYF
TRBV20-1	once	TRBJ2-1	NA	TGCAGTGCTCAGGGCGTGTATGAGCAGTTCTTC	CSAQGVYEQFF
TRBV27	NA	TRBJ2-3	NA	TGTGCCAGCAGTTTTTGGCAGGCGACAGATACGCAGTATTTT	CASSFWQATDTQYF
TRBV7-8	NA	TRBJ2-7	NA	TGTGCCAGCAGCTTAAGCATCCAGGGGGGCACGGAAGAGCAGTACTTC	CASSLSIQGGTEEQYF
TRBV27	NA	TRBJ2-3	NA	TGTGCCAGCAGTTTGAGGGCGGCACTTAGCACAGATACGCAGTATTTT	CASSLRAALSTDTQYF
TRBV10-3	NA	TRBJ2-7	NA	TGTGCCATCGGGGGCAACTACGAGCAGTACTTC	CAIGGNYEQYF
TRBV5-4	NA	TRBJ2-3	NA	TGTGCCAGCAGCCATGACAGGGAGGGCACAGATACGCAGTATTTT	CASSHDREGTDTQYF
TRBV6-1	NA	TRBJ1-2	NA	TGTGCCAGCCGTGGGGCGGCGACCGACAGGAACTATGGCTACACCTTC	CASRGAATDRNYGYTF
TRBV5-1	NA	TRBJ1-1	TRBD1	TGCGCCAGCAGCTTGGGGGACAGGGGGCGGCTTCGGAACACTGAAGCTTTCTTT	CASSLGDRGRLRNTEAFF
TRBV19	NA	TRBJ2-7	NA	TGTGCCAGTAGTATAGGCGGCAGGGGCTACGAGCAGTACTTC	CASSIGGRGYEQYF
TRBV5-4	NA	TRBJ1-1	NA	TGTGCCAGCATTAATGGGCCGAACACTGAAGCTTTCTTT	CASINGPNTEAFF